These 22 T cell receptor beta chains were all obtained from the same sample, sequenced in a study of blood T cell repertoires in COVID-19. Data came from immunoSEQ multiplex PCR; TCRdb stores just in-frame clones and leaves some out. In the table there are over 150,000 clones, 91% of which are singletons. The sequenced material came from peripheral blood. Receptors originate from a man in his fifties or sixties with acute or convalescent COVID-19.

This clone was recorded only once. V gene TRBV14 combines with J gene TRBJ2-1; D is ambiguous. Looked up from germline, CDR1 is SGHDN and CDR2 is FVKESK. This CDR3 is built from 16 residues. The V and J ends lost 0 bases and 0 bases respectively, with 9 bases between them. The CDR3 DNA reads as TGTGCCAGCAGCCAAGAGTCGGTCTCCTCCTACAATGAGCAGTTCTTC. Translating it yields CASSQESVSSYNEQFF.

The rearrangement joins TRBV27 to TRBJ1-1; D is unclear. Germline V CDR1 and CDR2: MNHEY, SMNVEV (reference sequence). This CDR3 has 14 residues. Trimming shortened V by 6 bases and J by 5 bases, and 16 bases separated the two germline ends. CDR3 sequence reads: CASRKIGRGTEAFF. The DNA for the CDR3 is TGTGCCAGCAGAAAAATCGGGCGGGGAACTGAAGCTTTCTTT.

In this sample, this clone turned up once. This sequence joins TRBV6-5 and TRBJ2-5; perhaps TRBD1 as D (6 bases). CDR3 length equals 14 residues. Trimming took off 10 bases at V and 0 bases at J, with 15 bases between the two ends. Germline V gene lookup returns CDR1 MNHEY and CDR2 SVGAGI. The CDR3 DNA sequence: TGTGCCACCAAATTAGGACAGCACCAAGAGACCCAGTACTTC. Encoded protein: CATKLGQHQETQYF.

The chain employs TRBV12-3 or TRBV12-4 and TRBJ2-3, with D uncertain. Trimming cost V 5 bases and J 5 bases, with 11 bases left between them. The CDR3 extends over 13 amino acids. The CDR3 region has the DNA TGTGCCAGCAGTCCCCAAACCGGAGATACGCAGTATTTT. Its protein product is CASSPQTGDTQYF.

This rearrangement joins TRBV29-1 to TRBJ2-1; TRBD2 matches 9 bases. The CDR3 consists of 15 residues. The junction had 7 bases not matched to a gene; V was cut back by 1 base and J by 6 bases. Germline CDR1 reads SQVTM; CDR2 reads ANQGSEA. CDR3 region: CSVEVLGREGNEQFF. The DNA of the CDR3 is TGCAGCGTTGAAGTCCTGGGGCGGGAGGGCAATGAGCAGTTCTTC.

V usage is TRBV11-3 and J usage is TRBJ2-1; TRBD1 matches 7 bases. The germline CDR1 and CDR2 sequences are SGHNT and YENEEA. Trimming at V came to 5 bases and at J to 9 bases, leaving 1 base not matched to a gene. There are 11 residues in the CDR3. This chain's CDR3 is CASSTGVEQFF. CDR3 DNA: TGTGCCAGCAGCACAGGGGTTGAGCAGTTCTTC.

The V gene is TRBV2, the J gene TRBJ2-5; 8 positions match TRBD2. The CDR3 totals 15 residues. CDR1 SNHLY and CDR2 FYNNEI come from the germline V gene. The trim removed 1 base at V and 2 bases at J, leaving 3 bases unmatched. CDR3 in DNA: TGTGCCAGCAGTGAAGGGCCTAGCGGGCAAGAGACCCAGTACTTC. Its protein product is CASSEGPSGQETQYF.

This clone was seen a handful of times. The V gene is TRBV11-2, the J gene TRBJ2-1; possibly TRBD1 for D (5 bases). Germline CDR1 SGHAT, CDR2 FQNNGV. The CDR3 is made up of 15 amino acids. V was pared by 4 bases and J by 6 bases, with 16 bases between. DNA of the CDR3: TGTGCCAGCAGCTCGACTCATCGACAGTTCAATGAGCAGTTCTTC. This gives the protein CASSSTHRQFNEQFF.

V is TRBV5-1 and J is TRBJ1-1, with D possibly matching TRBD1 (6 bases). Germline V gene lookup returns CDR1 SGHRS and CDR2 YFSETQ. The CDR3 covers 15 residues. Trimming shortened V by 5 bases and J by 2 bases, and 16 bases separated the two germline ends. The CDR3 nucleotides read TGCGCCAGCAGGAATACAGGGTCTTTAAACACTGAAGCTTTCTTT. Protein sequence: CASRNTGSLNTEAFF.

This clone was seen just once. An end of the junction does not agree with germline; a read error may underlie this. The chain recombines TRBV19 with TRBJ1-3; D remains unclear. The germline gives CDR1 LNHDA, CDR2 SQIVND (reference sequence). This CDR3 spans 15 amino acids. DNA for the CDR3: TGTGCCAGTAGTTTAGACGGACTCTCTGGAAACACCATATATTTT. It codes for CASSLDGLSGNTIYF.

The J gene is TRBJ2-4, the V gene TRBV5-1; TRBD2 aligns across 8 bases. J lost 4 bases, V lost 4 bases, and 7 bases had no gene match. This CDR3 spans 15 amino acids. Looked up from germline, CDR1 is SGHRS and CDR2 is YFSETQ. In nucleotides, the CDR3 is TGCGCCAGCAGCACGGCGGGGGGTGGAAAAAACATTCAGTACTTC. Its translation is CASSTAGGGKNIQYF.

This clone was observed a single time. The chain carries TRBV6-6 and TRBJ1-3, with 10 bases fitting TRBD1. Germline V gives CDR1 MNHNY, CDR2 SVGAGI (reference sequence). CDR3 length equals 14 residues. Germline trimming cut 7 bases from V and 8 bases from J; bases unmatched to any gene: 8. The CDR3 is CASNPGQGLHTIYF. DNA of the CDR3: TGTGCCAGCAATCCGGGACAGGGGTTACACACCATATATTTT.

The rearrangement uses TRBV2 and TRBJ1-6; D is perhaps TRBD1 (6 bases). V was trimmed by 7 bases and J by 7 bases, leaving 14 bases between them. The CDR3 length is 14 residues. The germline CDR1 and CDR2 sequences are SNHLY and FYNNEI. CDR3 DNA sequence: TGTGCCAGCAAATTTGGGGGGGCGAATTCACCCCTCCACTTT. As protein: CASKFGGANSPLHF.

The J gene is TRBJ2-1, the V gene TRBV15; 7 positions agree with TRBD1. Germline V CDR1 and CDR2: LNHNV, YYDKDF (reference sequence). This CDR3 contains 17 residues. The junction had 14 bases not matched to a gene; V was cut back by 3 bases and J by 6 bases. The CDR3 loop is CATSRARGLTSSNEQFF. The CDR3 DNA sequence: TGTGCCACCAGCAGGGCGAGGGGGCTTACCTCTAGCAATGAGCAGTTCTTC.

This clone was found once. This rearrangement joins TRBV12-3 or TRBV12-4 to TRBJ2-7, with no clear D. The length of the CDR3 is 13 residues. V lost 4 bases and J lost 6, with 13 bases in between. The DNA for the CDR3 is TGTGCCAGCAGTTCCGGTCTTCTAGGCGAGCAGTACTTC. It specifies CASSSGLLGEQYF.

The chain joins TRBV7-9 to TRBJ2-5; D is possibly TRBD2 (6 bases). Between the trimmed V and J ends, which lost 0 bases and 6 bases, there was a span of 17 bases. Germline V gives CDR1 SEHNR, CDR2 FQNEAQ (reference sequence). The CDR3 runs to 16 residues. CDR3 region: CASSLAQGLREKTQYF. In DNA, the CDR3 is TGTGCCAGCAGCTTAGCGCAAGGTTTGCGGGAAAAGACCCAGTACTTC.

This chain connects TRBV7-2 to TRBJ2-7; 7 nucleotides line up with TRBD2. The CDR3 totals 15 residues. V trimming: 6 bases; J trimming: 2 bases; junction bases outside the gene matches: 10. The germline gives CDR1 SGHTA, CDR2 FQGNSA. This CDR3 is CASSYTRTRPYEQYF. In DNA form, the CDR3 reads TGTGCCAGCAGTTATACCCGGACTAGGCCCTACGAGCAGTACTTC.

The chain couples TRBV7-9 to TRBJ2-5; 9 positions match TRBD1. V gave up 1 base and J gave up 7 bases; unmatched junction bases: 13. The length of the CDR3 is 17 residues. From germline, CDR1 is SEHNR and CDR2 FQNEAQ (reference sequence). CDR3 DNA: TGTGCCAGCAGCTTAGAATCTTGGGACAGGGTCGGGGGGACCCAGTACTTC. Residues: CASSLESWDRVGGTQYF.

This clone has a handful of counts. V is TRBV7-2 and J is TRBJ2-1; D is perhaps TRBD1 (6 bases). The ends were cut back, 3 bases at V and 1 base at J, with 10 bases in the middle. The CDR3 is 15 amino acids. Per the germline V gene, CDR1 is SGHTA and CDR2 is FQGNSA. CDR3 in amino acids: CASSLDSQSYNEQFF. CDR3 in DNA: TGTGCCAGCAGCTTGGACAGCCAGTCCTACAATGAGCAGTTCTTC.

The V call is TRBV18, the J call TRBJ1-4; D is ambiguous. CDR1 KGHSH and CDR2 LQKENI come from the germline V gene. The V and J ends lost 3 bases and 0 bases respectively, with 11 bases between them. This CDR3 is 16 amino acids long. The CDR3 spells CASSPSMGSTNEKLFF. In DNA, the CDR3 is TGTGCCAGCTCACCGAGCATGGGCTCAACTAATGAAAAACTGTTTTTT.

This rearrangement joins TRBV6-1 to TRBJ2-3; 10 bases are shared with TRBD2. CDR3 length: 16 amino acids. The germline CDR1 and CDR2 sequences are MNHNS and SASEGT. V was pared by 3 bases and J by 3 bases, with 6 bases of the junction left unmatched. For the CDR3, the DNA is TGTGCCAGCAGTGAGCTTCTAGCGGGAGTAACAGATACGCAGTATTTT. Residues: CASSELLAGVTDTQYF.

The V gene is TRBV27, the J gene TRBJ1-2; 8 bases align to TRBD1. Trimming cost V 6 bases and J 0 bases; bases outside gene matches: 6. Per the germline V gene, CDR1 is MNHEY and CDR2 is SMNVEV (reference sequence). CDR3 length equals 15 residues. CDR3 protein: CASSPQDRANYGYTF. CDR3 sequence (DNA): TGTGCCAGCAGCCCTCAGGACAGGGCTAACTATGGCTACACCTTC.